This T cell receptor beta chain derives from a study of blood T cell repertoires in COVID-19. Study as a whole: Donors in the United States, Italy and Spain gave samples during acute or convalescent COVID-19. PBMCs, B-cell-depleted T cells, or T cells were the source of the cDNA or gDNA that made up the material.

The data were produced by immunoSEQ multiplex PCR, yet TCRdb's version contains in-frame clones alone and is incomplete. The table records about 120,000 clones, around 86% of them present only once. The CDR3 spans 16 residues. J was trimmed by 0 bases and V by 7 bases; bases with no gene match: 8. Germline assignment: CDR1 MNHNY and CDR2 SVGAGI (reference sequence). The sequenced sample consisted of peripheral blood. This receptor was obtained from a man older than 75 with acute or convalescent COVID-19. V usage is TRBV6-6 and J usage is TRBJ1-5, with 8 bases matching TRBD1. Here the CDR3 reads CASTSDRGHSNQPQHF. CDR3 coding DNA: TGTGCCAGCACCTCAGACAGGGGTCATAGCAATCAGCCCCAGCATTTT.